Listed here is a single T cell receptor (beta chain). The data were obtained in a study of blood T cell repertoires in COVID-19. Study-wide context: PBMCs, B-cell-depleted T cells, or T cells provided the cDNA or gDNA that made up the material.

Source study methods: From reference gene primer amplification, estimates of nucleated cell counts were derived. Sequencing was performed with immunoSEQ multiplex PCR; in TCRdb, only in-frame clones are kept and a portion is missing. The DNA was the basis for D and trimming; V, J and clone size are from that table. Altogether about 130,000 clones are present, roughly 80% being singletons, with the ten largest covering over 15%. Everyone who took part was roughly 18 to 89 years old, and they came from about two dozen US areas. The trim removed 4 bases at V and 4 bases at J, leaving 13 bases unmatched. CDR1 SGHDN and CDR2 FVKESK come from the germline V gene. The CDR3 is 17 amino acids.

The chain carries TRBV14 and TRBJ2-5; 9 nucleotides align to TRBD1. Sample: PBMCs or T cells enriched from blood (not recorded which). This receptor was identified in a young man who had recovered from COVID-19. The CDR3 DNA is TGTGCCAGCAGCCGTCTTGGGGGACAGGGTCTTCGAGAGACCCAGTACTTC. Protein: CASSRLGGQGLRETQYF. Using reference TRBV14 and TRBJ2-5 for the parts outside the CDR3, the full variable domain is EAGVTQFPSHSVIEKGQTVTLRCDPISGHDNLYWYRRVMGKEIKFLLHFVKESKQDESGMPNNRFLAERTGGTYSTLKVQPAELEDSGVYFCASSRLGGQGLRETQYFGPGTRLLVL.